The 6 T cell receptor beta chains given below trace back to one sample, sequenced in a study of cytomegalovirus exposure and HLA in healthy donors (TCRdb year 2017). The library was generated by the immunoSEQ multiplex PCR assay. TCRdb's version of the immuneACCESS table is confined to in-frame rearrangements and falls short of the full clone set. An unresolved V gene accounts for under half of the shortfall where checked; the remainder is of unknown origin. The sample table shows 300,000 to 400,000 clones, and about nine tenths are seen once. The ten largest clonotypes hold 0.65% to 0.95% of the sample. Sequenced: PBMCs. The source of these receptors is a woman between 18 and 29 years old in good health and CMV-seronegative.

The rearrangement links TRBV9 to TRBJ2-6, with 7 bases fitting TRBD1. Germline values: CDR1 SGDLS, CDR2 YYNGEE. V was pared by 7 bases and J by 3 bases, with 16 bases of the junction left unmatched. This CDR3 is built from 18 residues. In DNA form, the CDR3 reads TGTGCCAGCGTGGGGAGAGGGGGCTTTGATGGTGGGGCCAACGTCCTGACTTTC. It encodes CASVGRGGFDGGANVLTF.

CDR3 in amino acids: CASMPPEASGPYNEQFF. The CDR3 DNA follows: TGTGCCAGCATGCCCCCAGAGGCTAGCGGACCCTACAATGAGCAGTTCTTC. The chain is built from TRBV27 and TRBJ2-1, with 7 bases matching TRBD2. The CDR3 is 17 amino acids. V lost 7 bases to trimming and J lost 2 bases; unmatched junction nucleotides: 14. CDR1 and CDR2 from the germline V gene are MNHEY and SMNVEV (reference sequence).

The CDR3 DNA follows: TGTGCCACCAGCAGAGATCGAGGGTCCAGGATTCGAGAACCCCACGAGCAGTACTTC. It yields the protein CATSRDRGSRIREPHEQYF. The chain is built from TRBV15 and TRBJ2-7; D might be TRBD2 (5 bases). Germline-derived CDR1 and CDR2 are LNHNV and YYDKDF (reference sequence). Trimming left V 0 bases short and J 5 bases short, with 26 bases between. The CDR3 loop spans 19 amino acids. Complete variable domain (other parts from reference TRBV15 and TRBJ2-7): DAMVIQNPRYQVTQFGKPVTLSCSQTLNHNVMYWYQQKSSQAPKLLFHYYDKDFNNEADTPDNFQSRRPNTSFCFLDIRSPGLGDTAMYLCATSRDRGSRIREPHEQYFGPGTRLTVT.

CDR3 DNA: TGTGCCACCAGCAGGATACGGACAGCAACTAATGAAAAACTGTTTTTT. It translates to CATSRIRTATNEKLFF. The rearrangement joins TRBV15 to TRBJ1-4, with D perhaps TRBD1 (6 bases). Looked up from germline, CDR1 is LNHNV and CDR2 is YYDKDF (reference sequence). The CDR3 consists of 16 residues. Trimming cost V 3 bases and J 0 bases, with 11 bases left between them.

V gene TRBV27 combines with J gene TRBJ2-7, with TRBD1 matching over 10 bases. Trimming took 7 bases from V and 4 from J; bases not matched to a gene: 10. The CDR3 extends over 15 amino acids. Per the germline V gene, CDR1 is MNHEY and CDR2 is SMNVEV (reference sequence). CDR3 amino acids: CASNPGQGSGYEQYF. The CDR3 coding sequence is TGTGCCAGCAATCCGGGACAGGGGAGTGGGTACGAGCAGTACTTC.

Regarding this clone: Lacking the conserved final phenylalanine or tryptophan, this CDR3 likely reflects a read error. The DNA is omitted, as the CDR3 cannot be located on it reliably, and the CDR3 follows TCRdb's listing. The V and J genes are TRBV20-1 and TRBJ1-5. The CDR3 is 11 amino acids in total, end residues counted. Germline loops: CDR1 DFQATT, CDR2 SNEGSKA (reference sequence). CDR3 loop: CSARAGGRPFL.